Listed here is a single T cell receptor beta chain. The antigen is unknown. Trimming removed 5 bases from V and 5 bases from J; junction bases left unmatched: 5. This CDR3 has 14 residues. The V gene's germline CDR1 is SGHAT and CDR2 FQNNGV. The data stem from a study of T-cell memory formation after mild COVID-19. Study-wide findings and caveats: Mainly in CM and EM were contracting CD4+ clones; CD8+ were in EMRA. Memory sampled before infection contained some responding clones, suggesting cross-reactive memory joined. Later expanders leaned CD4+, whereas clones that contracted between day 15 and 85 were balanced CD4/CD8.

TCR alpha and TCR beta cDNA libraries carrying sample barcodes and UMIs came from 5'RACE with constant-segment primers. Each CDR3 protein gets one entry after TCRdb re-called the 5' RACE reads with MiXCR. The sample consists of approximately 430,000 distinct CDR3 sequences, under 25% of them appearing once. V usage is TRBV11-2 and J usage is TRBJ1-5, with 8 positions matching TRBD1. Sample: PBMCs or a T cell subset sorted from them (not recorded which). The TCR comes from an adult woman who had mild COVID-19 (a few samples of this study predate the infection). Cell type and time point are not known. CDR3 residues: CASSPGGRDQPQHF. The CDR3 DNA is TGTGCCAGCAGCCCAGGGGGCAGGGATCAGCCCCAGCATTTT.